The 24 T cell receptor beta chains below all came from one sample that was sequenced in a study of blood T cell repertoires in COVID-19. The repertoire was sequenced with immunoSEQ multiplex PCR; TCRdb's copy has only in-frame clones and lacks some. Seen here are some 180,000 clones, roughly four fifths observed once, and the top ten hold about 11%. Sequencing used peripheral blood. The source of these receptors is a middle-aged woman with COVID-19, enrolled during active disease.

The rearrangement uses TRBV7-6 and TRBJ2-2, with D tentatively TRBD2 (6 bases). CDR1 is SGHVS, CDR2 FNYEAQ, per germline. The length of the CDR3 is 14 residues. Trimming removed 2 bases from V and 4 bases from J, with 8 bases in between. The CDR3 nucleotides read TGTGCCAGCAGCTTAATAGCGGCCACCGGGGAGCTGTTTTTT. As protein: CASSLIAATGELFF.

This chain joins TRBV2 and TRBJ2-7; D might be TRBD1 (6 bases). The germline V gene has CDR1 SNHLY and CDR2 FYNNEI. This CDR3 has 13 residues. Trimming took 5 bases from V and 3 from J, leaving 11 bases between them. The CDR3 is CASSLARGYEQYF. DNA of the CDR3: TGTGCCAGCAGTCTAGCCAGGGGCTACGAGCAGTACTTC.

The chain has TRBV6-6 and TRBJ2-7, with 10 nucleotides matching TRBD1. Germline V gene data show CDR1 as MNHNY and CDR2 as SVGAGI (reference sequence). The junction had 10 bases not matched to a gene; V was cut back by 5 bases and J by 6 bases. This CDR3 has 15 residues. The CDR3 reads CASSQVGTGAFEQYV. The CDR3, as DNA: TGTGCCAGCAGTCAGGTGGGGACAGGGGCCTTCGAGCAGTACGTC.

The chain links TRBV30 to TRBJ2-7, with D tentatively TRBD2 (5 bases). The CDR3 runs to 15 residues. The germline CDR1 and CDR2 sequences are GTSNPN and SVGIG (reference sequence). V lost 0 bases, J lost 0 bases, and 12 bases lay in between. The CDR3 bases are TGTGCCTGGAGTGTACGTGGGAGACCCTCCTACGAGCAGTACTTC. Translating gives CAWSVRGRPSYEQYF.

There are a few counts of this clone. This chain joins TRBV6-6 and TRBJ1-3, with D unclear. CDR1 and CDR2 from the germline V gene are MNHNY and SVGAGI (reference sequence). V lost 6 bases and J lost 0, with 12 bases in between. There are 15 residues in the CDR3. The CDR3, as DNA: TGTGCCAGCAGCCGCAATCGACTCTCTGGAAACACCATATATTTT. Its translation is CASSRNRLSGNTIYF.

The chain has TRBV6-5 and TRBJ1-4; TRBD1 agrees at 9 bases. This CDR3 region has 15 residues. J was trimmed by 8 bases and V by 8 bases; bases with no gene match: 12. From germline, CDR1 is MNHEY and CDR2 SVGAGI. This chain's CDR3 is CASGDWGQGDEKLFF. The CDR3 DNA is TGTGCCAGCGGGGATTGGGGACAGGGTGACGAAAAACTGTTTTTT.

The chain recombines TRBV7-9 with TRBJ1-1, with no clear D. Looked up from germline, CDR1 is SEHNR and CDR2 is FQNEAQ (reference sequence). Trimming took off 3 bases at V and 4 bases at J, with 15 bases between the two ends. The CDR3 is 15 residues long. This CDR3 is CASSLDSGSSTEAFF. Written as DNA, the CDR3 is TGTGCCAGCAGCTTGGATAGCGGCAGCTCCACTGAAGCTTTCTTT. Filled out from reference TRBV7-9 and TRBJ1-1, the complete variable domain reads DTGVSQNPRHKITKRGQNVTFRCDPISEHNRLYWYRQTLGQGPEFLTYFQNEAQLEKSRLLSDRFSAERPKGSFSTLEIQRTEQGDSAMYLCASSLDSGSSTEAFFGQGTRLTVV.

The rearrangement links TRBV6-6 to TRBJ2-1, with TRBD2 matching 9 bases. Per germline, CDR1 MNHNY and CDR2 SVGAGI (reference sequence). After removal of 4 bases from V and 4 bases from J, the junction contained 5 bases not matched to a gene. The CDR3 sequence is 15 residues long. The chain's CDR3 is CASSLAGVLYNEQFF. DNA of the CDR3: TGTGCCAGCAGTTTAGCGGGAGTTCTTTACAATGAGCAGTTCTTC.

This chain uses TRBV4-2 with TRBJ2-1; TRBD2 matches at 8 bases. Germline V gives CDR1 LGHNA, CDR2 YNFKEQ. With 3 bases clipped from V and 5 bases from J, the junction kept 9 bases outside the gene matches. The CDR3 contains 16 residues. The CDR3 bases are TGTGCCAGCAGCCATACTAGCAACGGGGGGGACAATGAGCAGTTCTTC. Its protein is CASSHTSNGGDNEQFF.

The DNA of the CDR3 is TGTGCCTGGAGTGCGGGACTAGCGGGAGGTTCCGAGCAGTACTTC. This translates into CAWSAGLAGGSEQYF. This chain connects TRBV30 to TRBJ2-7; TRBD2 matches at 15 bases. The CDR3 sequence is 15 residues long. The J segment lost 6 bases and the V segment lost 1 base, leaving 4 bases of the junction unmatched. From germline, CDR1 is GTSNPN and CDR2 SVGIG (reference sequence).

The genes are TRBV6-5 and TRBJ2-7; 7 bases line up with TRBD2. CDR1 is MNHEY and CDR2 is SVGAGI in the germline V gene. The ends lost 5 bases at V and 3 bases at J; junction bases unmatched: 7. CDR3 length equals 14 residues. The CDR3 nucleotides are TGTGCCAGCAGTCCACGGGAGCGGGGCTACGAGCAGTACTTC. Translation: CASSPRERGYEQYF.

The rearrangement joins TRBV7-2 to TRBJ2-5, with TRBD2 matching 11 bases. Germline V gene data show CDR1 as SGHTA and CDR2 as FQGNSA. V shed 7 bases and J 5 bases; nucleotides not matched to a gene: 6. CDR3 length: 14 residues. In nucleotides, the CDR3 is TGTGCCAGCAACCGAAGGACTAGCGGGGAGACCCAGTACTTC. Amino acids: CASNRRTSGETQYF.

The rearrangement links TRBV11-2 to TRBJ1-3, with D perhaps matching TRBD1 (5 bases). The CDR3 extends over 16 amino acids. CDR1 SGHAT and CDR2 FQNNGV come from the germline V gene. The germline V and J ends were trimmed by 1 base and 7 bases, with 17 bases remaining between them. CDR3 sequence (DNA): TGTGCCAGCAGCTTAGGGCAGGGCCCAACAAGTAACACCATATATTTT. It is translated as CASSLGQGPTSNTIYF.

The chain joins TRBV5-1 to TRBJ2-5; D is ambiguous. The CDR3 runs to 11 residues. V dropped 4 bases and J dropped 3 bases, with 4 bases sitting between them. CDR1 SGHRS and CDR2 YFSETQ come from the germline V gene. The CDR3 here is CASSREETQYF. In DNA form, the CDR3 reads TGCGCCAGCAGCCGAGAAGAGACCCAGTACTTC. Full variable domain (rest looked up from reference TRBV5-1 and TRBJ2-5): KAGVTQTPRYLIKTRGQQVTLSCSPISGHRSVSWYQQTPGQGLQFLFEYFSETQRNKGNFPGRFSGRQFSNSRSEMNVSTLELGDSALYLCASSREETQYFGPGTRLLVL.

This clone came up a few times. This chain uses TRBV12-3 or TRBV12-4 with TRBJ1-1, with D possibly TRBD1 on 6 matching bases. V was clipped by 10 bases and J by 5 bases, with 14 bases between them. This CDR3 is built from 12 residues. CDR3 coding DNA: TGTGCCACTGATCAAGGGGGAACTGAAGCTTTCTTT. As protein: CATDQGGTEAFF.

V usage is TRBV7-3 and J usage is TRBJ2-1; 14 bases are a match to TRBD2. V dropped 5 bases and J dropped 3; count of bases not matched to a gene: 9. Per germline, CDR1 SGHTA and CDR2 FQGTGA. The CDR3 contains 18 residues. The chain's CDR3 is CASSVTGTSGGYYNEQFF. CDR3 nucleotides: TGTGCCAGCAGCGTTACCGGGACTAGCGGGGGATACTACAATGAGCAGTTCTTC.

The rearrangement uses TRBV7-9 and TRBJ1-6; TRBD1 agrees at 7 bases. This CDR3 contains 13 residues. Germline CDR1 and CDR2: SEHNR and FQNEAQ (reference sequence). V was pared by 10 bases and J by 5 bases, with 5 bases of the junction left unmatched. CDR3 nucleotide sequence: TGTGCCACCAAGACAGGGAATAATTCACCCCTCCACTTT. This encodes CATKTGNNSPLHF.

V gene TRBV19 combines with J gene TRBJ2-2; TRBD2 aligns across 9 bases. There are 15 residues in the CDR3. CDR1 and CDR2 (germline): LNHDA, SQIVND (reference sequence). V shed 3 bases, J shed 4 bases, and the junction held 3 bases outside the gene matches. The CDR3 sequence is CASSILAGATGELFF. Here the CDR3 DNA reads TGTGCCAGTAGTATTTTAGCGGGAGCCACCGGGGAGCTGTTTTTT. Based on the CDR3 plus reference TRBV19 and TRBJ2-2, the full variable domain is DGGITQSPKYLFRKEGQNVTLSCEQNLNHDAMYWYRQDPGQGLRLIYYSQIVNDFQKGDIAEGYSVSREKKESFPLTVTSAQKNPTAFYLCASSILAGATGELFFGEGSRLTVL.

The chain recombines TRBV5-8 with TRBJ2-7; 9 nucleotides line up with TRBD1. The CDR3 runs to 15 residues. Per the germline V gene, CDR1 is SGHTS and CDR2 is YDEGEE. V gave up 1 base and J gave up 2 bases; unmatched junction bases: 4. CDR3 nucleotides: TGTGCCAGCAGCTTGTCGACAGGGGGGACCTACGAGCAGTACTTC. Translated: CASSLSTGGTYEQYF.

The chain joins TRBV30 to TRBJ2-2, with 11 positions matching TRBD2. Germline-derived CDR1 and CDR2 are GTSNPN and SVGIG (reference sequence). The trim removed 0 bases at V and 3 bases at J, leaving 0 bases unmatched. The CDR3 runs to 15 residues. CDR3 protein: CAWSVLAGDTGELFF. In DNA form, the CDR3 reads TGTGCCTGGAGTGTACTAGCGGGAGACACCGGGGAGCTGTTTTTT.

The CDR3 coding sequence is TGTGCCAGCAGCCAAACAGGGGTCACTAATGAAAAACTGTTTTTT. It encodes CASSQTGVTNEKLFF. The genes are TRBV5-6 and TRBJ1-4; TRBD1 aligns across 7 bases. The V gene end was trimmed by 4 bases and the J gene end by 2 bases; junction bases not matched to a gene: 5. Germline CDR1 is SGHDT and CDR2 is YYEEEE. There are 15 residues in the CDR3.

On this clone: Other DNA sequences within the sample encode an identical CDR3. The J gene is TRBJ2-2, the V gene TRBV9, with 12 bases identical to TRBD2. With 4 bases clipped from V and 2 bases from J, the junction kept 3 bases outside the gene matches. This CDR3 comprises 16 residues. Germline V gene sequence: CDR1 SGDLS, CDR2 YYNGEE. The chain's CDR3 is CASSLTSGRNTGELFF. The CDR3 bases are TGTGCCAGCAGCCTGACTAGCGGGAGAAACACCGGGGAGCTGTTTTTT.

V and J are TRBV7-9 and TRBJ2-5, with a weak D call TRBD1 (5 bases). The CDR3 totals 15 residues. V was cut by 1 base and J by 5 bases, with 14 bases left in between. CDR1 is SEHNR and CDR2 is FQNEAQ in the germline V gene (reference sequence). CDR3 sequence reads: CASSLGGFMYETQYF. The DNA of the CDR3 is TGTGCCAGCAGCTTAGGGGGCTTTATGTATGAGACCCAGTACTTC. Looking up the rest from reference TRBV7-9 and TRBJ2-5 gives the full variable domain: DTGVSQNPRHKITKRGQNVTFRCDPISEHNRLYWYRQTLGQGPEFLTYFQNEAQLEKSRLLSDRFSAERPKGSFSTLEIQRTEQGDSAMYLCASSLGGFMYETQYFGPGTRLLVL.

This chain's CDR3 is CASRQDRGSTDTQYF. Here the CDR3 DNA reads TGTGCCAGCAGACAAGACAGGGGTAGCACAGATACGCAGTATTTT. The chain links TRBV6-5 to TRBJ2-3; 8 bases are shared with TRBD1. V lost 6 bases and J lost 0; bases outside the gene matches: 5. Germline-derived CDR1 and CDR2 are MNHEY and SVGAGI. This CDR3 has 15 residues.